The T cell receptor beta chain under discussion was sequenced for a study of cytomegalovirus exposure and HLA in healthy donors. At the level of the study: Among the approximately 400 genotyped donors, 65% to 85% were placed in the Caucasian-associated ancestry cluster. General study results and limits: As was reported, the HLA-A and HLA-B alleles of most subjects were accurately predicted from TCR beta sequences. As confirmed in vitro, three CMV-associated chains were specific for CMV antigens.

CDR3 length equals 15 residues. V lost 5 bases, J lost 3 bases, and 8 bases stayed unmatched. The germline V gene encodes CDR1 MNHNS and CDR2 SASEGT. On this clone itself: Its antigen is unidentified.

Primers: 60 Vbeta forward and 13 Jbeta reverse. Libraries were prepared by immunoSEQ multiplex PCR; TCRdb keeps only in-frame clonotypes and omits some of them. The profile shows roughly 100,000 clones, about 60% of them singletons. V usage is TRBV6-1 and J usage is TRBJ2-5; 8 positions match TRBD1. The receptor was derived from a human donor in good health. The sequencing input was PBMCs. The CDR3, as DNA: TGTGCCAGCAGTCAGAATGGGGACAGGAAAGAGACCCAGTACTTC. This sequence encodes CASSQNGDRKETQYF.